These 17 T cell receptor beta chains share one sample of origin, sequenced in a study of T cell changes during pregnancy in multiple sclerosis. Data came from immunoSEQ multiplex PCR; TCRdb stores just in-frame clones and leaves some out. The sample contains 85,000 to 100,000 clones, 91% of which appear only once. The input for sequencing was peripheral blood, taken before pregnancy. All receptors come from a female donor with multiple sclerosis, enrolled in a pregnancy study.

The chain carries TRBV6-5 and TRBJ1-5; D gene uncertain. Germline CDR1 reads MNHEY; CDR2 reads SVGAGI. The V end lost 5 bases, the J end lost 0 bases, and 11 bases lay between the germline ends. The CDR3 has 15 amino acids. CDR3 in amino acids: CASSPTRTSNQPQHF. The CDR3 bases are TGTGCCAGCAGTCCAACTAGAACTAGCAATCAGCCCCAGCATTTT.

The chain combines TRBV9 with TRBJ1-1, with TRBD1 as a possible D gene (6 bases). CDR1 and CDR2 from the germline V gene are SGDLS and YYNGEE. The length of the CDR3 is 14 residues. Between the trimmed V and J ends, which lost 4 bases and 4 bases, there was a span of 14 bases. Here the CDR3 DNA reads TGTGCCAGCAGCACGGGGGGGCGGGGCACTGAAGCTTTCTTT. Protein sequence: CASSTGGRGTEAFF.

The V call is TRBV30, the J call TRBJ2-1; D is uncertain. The CDR3 has 11 amino acids. Trimming left V 4 bases short and J 6 bases short, with 7 bases between. The germline V gene encodes CDR1 GTSNPN and CDR2 SVGIG (reference sequence). Written as DNA, the CDR3 is TGTGCCTGGAAGAGGCTCAATGAGCAGTTCTTC. This codes for CAWKRLNEQFF.

The chain joins TRBV10-3 to TRBJ2-7, with a possible D match to TRBD1 (5 bases). V dropped 0 bases and J dropped 6 bases, with 9 bases sitting between them. CDR1 is ENHRY and CDR2 is SYGVKD in the germline V gene. The CDR3 covers 13 residues. The CDR3 region has the DNA TGTGCCATCAGTGAGTCGTTCCAGGGCGAGCAGTACTTC. This codes for CAISESFQGEQYF.

The chain uses TRBV6-5 and TRBJ2-7; TRBD2 aligns across 13 bases. CDR3 length equals 14 residues. After removal of 8 bases from V and 4 bases from J, the junction contained 5 bases not matched to a gene. Germline-derived CDR1 and CDR2 are MNHEY and SVGAGI. The CDR3 nucleotides are TGTGCCAGCGGTGCGACTAGCGGGGGGTACGAGCAGTACTTC. It encodes CASGATSGGYEQYF.

The chain joins TRBV27 to TRBJ2-1, with D perhaps matching TRBD2 (5 bases). This CDR3 is built from 20 residues. V was trimmed by 0 bases and J by 5 bases, leaving 26 bases between them. Germline CDR1 reads MNHEY; CDR2 reads SMNVEV (reference sequence). The CDR3 nucleotides are TGTGCCAGCAGTTTATCCGAACGACGACCCCCCCGATACGGGGACAATGAGCAGTTCTTC. Its protein product is CASSLSERRPPRYGDNEQFF.

As regards this clone: This specimen includes other DNA sequences encoding the same CDR3. V and J are TRBV7-9 and TRBJ2-7, with 8 bases fitting TRBD2. The CDR3 covers 14 residues. Germline V gives CDR1 SEHNR, CDR2 FQNEAQ (reference sequence). J was trimmed by 0 bases and V by 6 bases; bases with no gene match: 4. The CDR3 region has the DNA TGTGCCAGCAGTTCTACTAGCGGCTCCTACGAGCAGTACTTC. Its protein is CASSSTSGSYEQYF.

The gene calls are TRBV9 and TRBJ1-1, with a tentative D call TRBD1 (5 bases). There are 12 residues in the CDR3. Trimming took 3 bases from V and 5 from J, leaving 8 bases between them. The germline CDR1 and CDR2 sequences are SGDLS and YYNGEE. CDR3: CASSAQGTEAFF. CDR3 bases: TGTGCCAGCAGCGCCCAGGGTACTGAAGCTTTCTTT.

The rearrangement links TRBV10-2 to TRBJ2-7; 11 bases match TRBD2. This CDR3 contains 14 residues. With 6 bases clipped from V and 2 bases from J, the junction kept 3 bases outside the gene matches. The germline V gene has CDR1 WSHSY and CDR2 SAAADI. The DNA for the CDR3 is TGCGCCAGCAGCGGGACTAGCGGAACCTACGAGCAGTACTTC. This codes for CASSGTSGTYEQYF.

The chain links TRBV7-9 to TRBJ1-1; TRBD1 matches 7 bases. The germline CDR1 and CDR2 sequences are SEHNR and FQNEAQ (reference sequence). Losses at the gene ends were 2 bases for V and 6 bases for J; bases not matched to a gene: 6. This CDR3 region has 14 residues. CDR3 in DNA: TGTGCCAGCAGCTTACTAGGGGGCCAAGCTGAAGCTTTCTTT. Protein: CASSLLGGQAEAFF.

The rearrangement joins TRBV28 to TRBJ1-2; 10 bases align to TRBD1. Per germline, CDR1 MDHEN and CDR2 SYDVKM. This CDR3 is 15 amino acids long. J lost 2 bases, V lost 2 bases, and 2 bases had no gene match. The CDR3, as DNA: TGTGCCAGCAGTTTACCGGACAGGGGGAACTATGGCTACACCTTC. Protein product: CASSLPDRGNYGYTF.

V and J are TRBV5-4 and TRBJ2-7; 15 nucleotides match TRBD2. CDR1 SGHNT and CDR2 YYREEE come from the germline V gene (reference sequence). The V segment lost 4 bases and the J segment 2 bases; nucleotides outside the gene matches: 4. The CDR3 is 16 residues long. The DNA of the CDR3 is TGTGCCAGCAGCAGGGGACTAGCGGGAGGAGCCTACGAGCAGTACTTC. Its translation: CASSRGLAGGAYEQYF.

V gene TRBV6-4 combines with J gene TRBJ2-4; possible D gene TRBD1, 6 bases. CDR3 size: 16 residues. Trimming took off 6 bases at V and 2 bases at J, with 17 bases between the two ends. Germline CDR1 reads MRHNA; CDR2 reads SNTAGT. The CDR3 spells CASSGGQSGPKNIQYF. The CDR3, as DNA: TGTGCCAGCAGCGGAGGACAGTCGGGCCCCAAAAACATTCAGTACTTC.

This chain links TRBV7-2 with TRBJ2-7; tentatively, D is TRBD2 (7 bases). CDR3 length: 16 amino acids. Trimming stripped 2 bases from V and 3 bases from J, with 17 bases between. Germline V gene data show CDR1 as SGHTA and CDR2 as FQGNSA. CDR3 residues: CASSLHGGGRNYEQYF. The CDR3 region has the DNA TGTGCCAGCAGCTTACATGGCGGGGGCAGAAACTACGAGCAGTACTTC.

CDR3 loop: CASSPNTSGGRREQFF. The CDR3 DNA reads TGTGCCAGCAGCCCCAATACTAGCGGGGGCCGTAGGGAGCAGTTCTTC. V is TRBV7-3 and J is TRBJ2-1, with 11 positions matching TRBD2. Germline CDR1 SGHTA, CDR2 FQGTGA. V gave up 5 bases and J gave up 10 bases; unmatched junction bases: 13. This CDR3 is 16 amino acids long.

V gene TRBV7-6 combines with J gene TRBJ2-1; D is undetermined. The V end lost 5 bases, the J end lost 4 bases, and 12 bases lay between the germline ends. CDR1 and CDR2 (germline): SGHVS, FNYEAQ. This CDR3 has 14 amino acids. The CDR3 protein is CASSPMTQYNEQFF. CDR3 nucleotide sequence: TGTGCCAGCAGCCCGATGACTCAATACAATGAGCAGTTCTTC.

The chain employs TRBV4-3 and TRBJ1-1; 9 nucleotides agree with TRBD1. Germline V CDR1 and CDR2: LGHNA, YSLEER. Trimming removed 1 base from V and 5 bases from J; junction bases left unmatched: 5. The CDR3 is made up of 15 amino acids. The CDR3 DNA sequence: TGCGCCAGCAGCCAAGGTGACAGGGGGAAGACTGAAGCTTTCTTT. This sequence encodes CASSQGDRGKTEAFF.